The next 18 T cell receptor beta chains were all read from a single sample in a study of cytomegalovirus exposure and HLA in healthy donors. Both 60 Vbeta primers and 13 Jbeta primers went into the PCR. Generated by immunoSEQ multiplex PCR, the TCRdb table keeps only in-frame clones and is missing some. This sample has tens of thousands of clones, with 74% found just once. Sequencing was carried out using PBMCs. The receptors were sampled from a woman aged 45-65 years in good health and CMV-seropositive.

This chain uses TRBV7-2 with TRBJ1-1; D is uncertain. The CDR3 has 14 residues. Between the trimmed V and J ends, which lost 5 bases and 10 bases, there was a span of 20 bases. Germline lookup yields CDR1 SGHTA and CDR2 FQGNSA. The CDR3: CASSRFTSPSTAFF. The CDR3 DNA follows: TGTGCCAGCAGCCGATTTACAAGTCCTAGTACAGCTTTCTTT. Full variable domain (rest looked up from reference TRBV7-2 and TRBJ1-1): GAGVSQSPSNKVTEKGKDVELRCDPISGHTALYWYRQSLGQGLEFLIYFQGNSAPDKSGLPSDRFSAERTGGSVSTLTIQRTQQEDSAVYLCASSRFTSPSTAFFGQGTRLTVV.

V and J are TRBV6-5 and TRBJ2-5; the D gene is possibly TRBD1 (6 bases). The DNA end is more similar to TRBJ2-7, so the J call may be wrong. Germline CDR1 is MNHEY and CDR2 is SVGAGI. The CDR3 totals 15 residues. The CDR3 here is CASSYSLDSSYEQYF. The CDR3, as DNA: TGTGCCAGCAGTTACTCCCTGGACAGTTCCTACGAGCAGTACTTC.

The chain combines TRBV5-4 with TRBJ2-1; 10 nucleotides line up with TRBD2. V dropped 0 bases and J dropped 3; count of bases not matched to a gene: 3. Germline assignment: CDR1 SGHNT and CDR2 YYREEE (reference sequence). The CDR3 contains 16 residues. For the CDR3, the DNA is TGTGCCAGCAGCTTGGGTGCTAGCGGGAGCTACAATGAGCAGTTCTTC. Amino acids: CASSLGASGSYNEQFF.

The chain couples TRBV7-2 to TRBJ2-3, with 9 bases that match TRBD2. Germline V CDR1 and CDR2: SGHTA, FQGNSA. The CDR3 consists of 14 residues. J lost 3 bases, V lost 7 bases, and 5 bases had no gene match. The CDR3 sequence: CASKLAGVTDTQYF. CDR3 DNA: TGTGCCAGCAAGTTAGCGGGAGTGACAGATACGCAGTATTTT.

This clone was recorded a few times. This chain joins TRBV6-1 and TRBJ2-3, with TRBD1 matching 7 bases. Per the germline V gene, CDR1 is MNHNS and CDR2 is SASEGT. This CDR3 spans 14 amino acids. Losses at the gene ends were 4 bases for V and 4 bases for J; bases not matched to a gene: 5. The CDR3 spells CASSGGQASDTQYF. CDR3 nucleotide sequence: TGTGCCAGCAGTGGTGGACAGGCTTCAGATACGCAGTATTTT.

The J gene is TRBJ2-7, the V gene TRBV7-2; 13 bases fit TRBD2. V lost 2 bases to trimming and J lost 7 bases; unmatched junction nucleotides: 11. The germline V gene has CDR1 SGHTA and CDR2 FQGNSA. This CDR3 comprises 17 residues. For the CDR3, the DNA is TGTGCCAGCAGCTTAAAGGCGACTAGCGGGAGGAATAGGGAGCAGTACTTC. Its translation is CASSLKATSGRNREQYF.

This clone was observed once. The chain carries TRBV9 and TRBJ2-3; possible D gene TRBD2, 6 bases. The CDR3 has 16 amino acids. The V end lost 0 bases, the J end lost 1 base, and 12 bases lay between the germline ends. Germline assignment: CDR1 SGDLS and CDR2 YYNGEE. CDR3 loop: CASSVGPAGRTDTQYF. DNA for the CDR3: TGTGCCAGCAGCGTAGGGCCAGCGGGCCGCACAGATACGCAGTATTTT. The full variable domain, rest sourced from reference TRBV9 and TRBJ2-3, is DSGVTQTPKHLITATGQRVTLRCSPRSGDLSVYWYQQSLDQGLQFLIQYYNGEERAKGNILERFSAQQFPDLHSELNLSSLELGDSALYFCASSVGPAGRTDTQYFGPGTRLTVL.

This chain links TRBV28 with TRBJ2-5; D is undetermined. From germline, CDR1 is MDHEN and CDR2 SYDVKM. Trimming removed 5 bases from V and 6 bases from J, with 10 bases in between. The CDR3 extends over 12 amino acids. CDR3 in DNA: TGTGCCAGCAGTCCCGCCTGGCAGACCCAGTACTTC. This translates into CASSPAWQTQYF.

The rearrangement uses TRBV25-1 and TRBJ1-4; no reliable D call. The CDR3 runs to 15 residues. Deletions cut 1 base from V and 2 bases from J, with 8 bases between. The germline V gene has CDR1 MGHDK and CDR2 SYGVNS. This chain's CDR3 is CASSELRHTNEKLFF. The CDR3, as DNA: TGTGCCAGCAGTGAATTGAGACATACTAATGAAAAACTGTTTTTT.

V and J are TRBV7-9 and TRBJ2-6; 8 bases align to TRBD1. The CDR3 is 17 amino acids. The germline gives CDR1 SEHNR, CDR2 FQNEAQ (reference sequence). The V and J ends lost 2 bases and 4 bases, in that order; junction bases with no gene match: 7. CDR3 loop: CASSLSGTGLGANVLTF. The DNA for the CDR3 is TGTGCCAGCAGCTTAAGTGGGACAGGTCTCGGGGCCAACGTCCTGACTTTC.

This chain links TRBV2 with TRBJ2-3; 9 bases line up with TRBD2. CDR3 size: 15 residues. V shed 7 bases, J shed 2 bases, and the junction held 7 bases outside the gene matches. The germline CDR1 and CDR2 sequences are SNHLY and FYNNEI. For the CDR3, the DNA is TGTGCCAGCAAGGAACTAGCGGGCCTCACAGATACGCAGTATTTT. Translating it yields CASKELAGLTDTQYF.

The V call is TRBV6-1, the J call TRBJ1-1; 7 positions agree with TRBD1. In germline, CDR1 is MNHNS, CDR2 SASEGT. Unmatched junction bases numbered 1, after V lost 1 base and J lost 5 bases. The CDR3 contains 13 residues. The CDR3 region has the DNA TGTGCCAGCAGTGAAGGGACAGGAACTGAAGCTTTCTTT. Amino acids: CASSEGTGTEAFF.

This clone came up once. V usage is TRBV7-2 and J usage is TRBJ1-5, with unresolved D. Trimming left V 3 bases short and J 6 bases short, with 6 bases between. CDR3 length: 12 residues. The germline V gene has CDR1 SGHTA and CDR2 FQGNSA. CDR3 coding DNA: TGTGCCAGCAGCTTCCCTCCTCAGCCCCAGCATTTT. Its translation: CASSFPPQPQHF.

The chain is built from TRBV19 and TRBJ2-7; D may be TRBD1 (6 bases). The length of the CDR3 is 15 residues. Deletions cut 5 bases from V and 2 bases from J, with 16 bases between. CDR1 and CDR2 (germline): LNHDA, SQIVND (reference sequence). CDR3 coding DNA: TGTGCCAGTAGTTATTTGGCAGGGGAGACCTACGAGCAGTACTTC. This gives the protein CASSYLAGETYEQYF. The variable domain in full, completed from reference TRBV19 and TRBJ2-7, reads DGGITQSPKYLFRKEGQNVTLSCEQNLNHDAMYWYRQDPGQGLRLIYYSQIVNDFQKGDIAEGYSVSREKKESFPLTVTSAQKNPTAFYLCASSYLAGETYEQYFGPGTRLTVT.

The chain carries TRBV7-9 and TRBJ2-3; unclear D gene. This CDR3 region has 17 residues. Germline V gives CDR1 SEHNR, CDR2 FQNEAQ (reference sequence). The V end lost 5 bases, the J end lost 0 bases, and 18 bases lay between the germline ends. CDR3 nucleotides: TGTGCCAGCAGCCCGCTCTCGAACAGAAAAAGCACAGATACGCAGTATTTT. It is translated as CASSPLSNRKSTDTQYF.

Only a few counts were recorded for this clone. The DNA for the CDR3 is TGCGCCAGCAGTGGCGTTGGCACGGCAGGGGAGACCCAGTACTTC. It is translated as CASSGVGTAGETQYF. The J gene is TRBJ2-5, the V gene TRBV5-1, with D perhaps TRBD1 (5 bases). V was trimmed by 5 bases and J by 5 bases, leaving 19 bases between them. CDR1 is SGHRS, CDR2 YFSETQ, per germline. CDR3 length: 15 residues.

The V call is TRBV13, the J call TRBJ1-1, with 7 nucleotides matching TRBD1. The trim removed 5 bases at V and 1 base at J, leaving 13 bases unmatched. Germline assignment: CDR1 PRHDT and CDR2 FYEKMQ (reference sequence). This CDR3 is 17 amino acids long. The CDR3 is CASSPRGRRTGNTEAFF. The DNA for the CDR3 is TGTGCCAGCAGCCCACGCGGACGACGGACAGGGAACACTGAAGCTTTCTTT.

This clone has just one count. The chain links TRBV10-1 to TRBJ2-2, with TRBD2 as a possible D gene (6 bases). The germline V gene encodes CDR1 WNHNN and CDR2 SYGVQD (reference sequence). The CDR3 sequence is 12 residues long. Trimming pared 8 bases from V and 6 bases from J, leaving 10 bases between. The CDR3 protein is CASGGGAGELFF. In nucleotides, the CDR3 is TGCGCCAGCGGAGGAGGGGCCGGGGAGCTGTTTTTT.